Ten or more counts support the clone carrying this T cell receptor (beta chain). Researchers took RNA transcripts and amplified the TCR beta CDR3 regions from them. First-round RT-PCR with HTBI primers amplified the TCR CDR3 region. MiXCR, run by TCRdb on the multiplex PCR reads, gives a single entry per CDR3 protein. The sample lists under 400,000 distinct CDR3 sequences; 15% to 19% were seen once. The data belong to a study of T cells in Graves' hyperthyroidism and ophthalmopathy. Hyperthyroidism was newly diagnosed in patients aged 18 to 65 (duration under 2 months). Blood from later-ophthalmopathy patients was taken at first hyperthyroidism diagnosis. The CDR3 length is 14 residues. CDR1 is MNHNS, CDR2 SASEGT, per germline. V dropped 1 base and J dropped 2; count of bases not matched to a gene: 1.

The sample taken for sequencing was blood. V usage is TRBV6-1 and J usage is TRBJ2-5; TRBD1 agrees at 7 bases. The sequence derives from a woman aged 18-35 years with Graves' hyperthyroidism that later progressed to Graves' ophthalmopathy. The CDR3 nucleotides are TGTGCCAGCAGTGAAGACAGGGGTCAAGAGACCCAGTACTTC. Translated: CASSEDRGQETQYF.